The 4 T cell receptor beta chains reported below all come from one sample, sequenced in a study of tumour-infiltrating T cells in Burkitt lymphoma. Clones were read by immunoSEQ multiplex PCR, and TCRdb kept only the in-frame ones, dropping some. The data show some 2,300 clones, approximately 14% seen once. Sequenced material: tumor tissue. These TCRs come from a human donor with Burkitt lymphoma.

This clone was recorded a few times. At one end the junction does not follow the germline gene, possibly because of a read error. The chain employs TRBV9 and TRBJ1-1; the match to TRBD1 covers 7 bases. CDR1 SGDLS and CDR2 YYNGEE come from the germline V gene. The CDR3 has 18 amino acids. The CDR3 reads CASSVERGTDEGDTEAFF. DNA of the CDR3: TGTGCCAGCAGTGTAGAGAGGGGGACAGATGAAGGGGACACTGAAGCTTTCTTT.

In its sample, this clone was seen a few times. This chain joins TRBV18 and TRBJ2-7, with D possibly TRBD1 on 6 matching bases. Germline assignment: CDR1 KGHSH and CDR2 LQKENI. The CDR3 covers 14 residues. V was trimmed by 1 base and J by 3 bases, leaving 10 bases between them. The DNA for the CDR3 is TGTGCCAGCTCACCACTTGCAGGGGACTACGAGCAGTACTTC. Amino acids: CASSPLAGDYEQYF.

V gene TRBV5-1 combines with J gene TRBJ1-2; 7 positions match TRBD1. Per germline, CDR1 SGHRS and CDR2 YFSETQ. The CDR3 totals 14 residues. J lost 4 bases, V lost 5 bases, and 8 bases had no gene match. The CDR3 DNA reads TGCGCCAGCAGGGAGTACAGGGGAGCCTATGGCTACACCTTC. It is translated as CASREYRGAYGYTF.

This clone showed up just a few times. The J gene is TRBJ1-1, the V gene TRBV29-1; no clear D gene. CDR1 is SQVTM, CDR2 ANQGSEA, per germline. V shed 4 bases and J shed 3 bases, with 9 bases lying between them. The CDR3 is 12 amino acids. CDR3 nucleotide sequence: TGCAGCGTTGTGTGGTTTTACACTGAAGCTTTCTTT. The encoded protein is CSVVWFYTEAFF. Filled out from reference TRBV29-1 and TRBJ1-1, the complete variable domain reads SAVISQKPSRDICQRGTSLTIQCQVDSQVTMMFWYRQQPGQSLTLIATANQGSEATYESGFVIDKFPISRPNLTFSTLTVSNMSPEDSSIYLCSVVWFYTEAFFGQGTRLTVV.